Reported below is one T cell receptor (beta chain). As yet, its antigen is unknown. These data are taken from a study of cytomegalovirus exposure and HLA in healthy donors. There are 13 residues in the CDR3. From germline, CDR1 is SGHVS and CDR2 FQNEAQ. V lost 1 base to trimming and J lost 5 bases, with 5 bases between them. Study results and caveats: As a later analysis showed, a missense DCLRE1C variant was linked to trimming of TCR beta V- and J-genes.

Use of 60 Vbeta and 13 Jbeta primers characterized the PCR. Sequencing used immunoSEQ multiplex PCR; TCRdb keeps in-frame clones, though not all of them. The sample records some 250,000 clones, roughly 80% being singletons. The V gene is TRBV7-8, the J gene TRBJ2-2; no clear D. Source material: PBMCs. This TCR came from a woman aged 35 to 49 in good health and CMV-seropositive. The CDR3 bases are TGTGCCAGCAGCTTAGTACGGACCGGGGAGCTGTTTTTT. As protein: CASSLVRTGELFF.